This T cell receptor (beta chain) was sequenced in a study of cytomegalovirus exposure and HLA in healthy donors. The CDR3 extends over 16 amino acids. The assay was immunoSEQ multiplex PCR, and TCRdb's table has in-frame clones only and misses some. This repertoire shows approximately 90,000 clones, approximately 96% found once; its top ten account for 0.6% to 0.85%. What was sequenced was PBMCs. This receptor was taken from a young man in good health and CMV-seronegative. The chain carries TRBV21-1 and TRBJ2-7; the table's D call, TRBD1, has no DNA check behind it. TRBV21-1 is marked as a pseudogene. The CDR3 loop reads CASSKYQGARAYEQYV. As DNA, the CDR3 is TGTGCCAGCAGCAAATACCAGGGGGCGCGGGCTTACGAGCAGTACGTC.